This paragraph covers one T cell receptor (beta chain) sequence. The data were taken from a study of blood T cell repertoires in COVID-19. Whole-study context: Nucleic acid was either cDNA or gDNA, and it came from T cells, B-cell-depleted T cells, or PBMCs.

Cohort 3 donors counted as recovered after two negative PCRs, clearance, or resolved symptoms. V shed 1 base, J shed 4 bases, and the junction held 8 bases outside the gene matches. Germline CDR1 SEHNR, CDR2 FQNEAQ (reference sequence). This CDR3 comprises 16 residues. The data were produced by immunoSEQ multiplex PCR, yet TCRdb's version contains in-frame clones alone and is incomplete. Seen here are 300,000 to 450,000 clones, more than 85% observed once, and the top ten hold 1%. The sample consisted of PBMCs or T cells enriched from blood (not recorded which). This sequence was found in a woman in her thirties who had recovered from COVID-19. V usage is TRBV7-9 and J usage is TRBJ2-3; 7 bases are shared with TRBD1. CDR3 DNA sequence: TGTGCCAGCAGCTTAGTTGGGACAGACCAGGCAGATACGCAGTATTTT. This gives the protein CASSLVGTDQADTQYF.